Presented here are 12 T cell receptor beta chains from one specimen sequenced in a study of T-cell memory formation after mild COVID-19. TCRdb reprocessed the 5' RACE reads with MiXCR, giving one entry per CDR3 protein. Among 400,000 to 450,000 distinct CDR3 sequences, roughly 17% were seen once, and the ten largest hold 20% to 25%. Material for sequencing was PBMCs or a T cell subset sorted from them (not recorded which). The receptors come from a man aged 18 to 30 who had mild COVID-19 (a few samples of this study predate the infection). Cell type and time point are not known.

This clonotype was counted a few times. The CDR3 DNA follows: TGTGCCAGCAGCCCCCCCGGACAGTTATACACTGAAGCTTTCTTT. Amino acids: CASSPPGQLYTEAFF. This sequence joins TRBV7-2 and TRBJ1-1, with a tentative D call TRBD1 (6 bases). Germline CDR1 reads SGHTA; CDR2 reads FQGNSA. Trimming took 5 bases from V and 3 from J, leaving 16 bases between them. CDR3 size: 15 residues.

This clonotype has a handful of counts. The chain's CDR3 is CASSFGHQDGAFF. Here the CDR3 DNA reads TGCGCCAGCAGCTTCGGGCACCAGGACGGAGCTTTCTTT. The chain uses TRBV5-1 and TRBJ1-1, with unresolved D. Germline values: CDR1 SGHRS, CDR2 YFSETQ. CDR3 length: 13 residues. Trimming left V 2 bases short and J 10 bases short, with 15 bases between.

This clonotype was detected only a few times. This chain links TRBV20-1 with TRBJ2-7; D may be TRBD2 (7 bases). Germline lookup yields CDR1 DFQATT and CDR2 SNEGSKA (reference sequence). Trimming took 5 bases from V and 0 from J, leaving 14 bases between them. CDR3 size: 14 residues. The CDR3 reads CSALRGADSYEQYF. Here the CDR3 DNA reads TGCAGTGCTCTACGGGGGGCCGACTCCTACGAGCAGTACTTC.

In this sample, this clonotype turned up a few times. This chain uses TRBV15 with TRBJ2-1, with D possibly TRBD2 on 6 matching bases. V lost 5 bases and J 11 bases, leaving 10 bases between the germline ends. Germline loops: CDR1 LNHNV, CDR2 YYDKDF (reference sequence). The CDR3 length is 11 residues. The CDR3: CATSRGRQQFF. CDR3 nucleotide sequence: TGTGCCACCAGCCGGGGGAGGCAGCAGTTCTTC.

The chain links TRBV18 to TRBJ2-7, with a possible D match to TRBD2 (6 bases). CDR1 and CDR2 (germline): KGHSH, LQKENI. Deletions cut 2 bases from V and 5 bases from J, with 13 bases between. The CDR3 extends over 14 amino acids. The CDR3 loop is CASSPTAGNNEQYV. CDR3 DNA sequence: TGTGCCAGCTCACCAACGGCGGGGAACAACGAGCAGTACGTC.

This chain uses TRBV9 with TRBJ2-3; TRBD2 aligns across 12 bases. The CDR3 runs to 15 residues. Trimming at V came to 0 bases and at J to 10 bases, leaving 6 bases not matched to a gene. CDR1 is SGDLS and CDR2 is YYNGEE in the germline V gene. Here the CDR3 DNA reads TGTGCCAGCAGCGTAGTAGCTAGCGGGGGGGCCGCGCAGTATTTT. This sequence encodes CASSVVASGGAAQYF.

This clonotype was seen many times. J is TRBJ2-7 and V is TRBV5-1, with a possible D match to TRBD2 (6 bases). CDR1 is SGHRS, CDR2 YFSETQ, per germline. Trimming stripped 0 bases from V and 0 bases from J, with 7 bases between. This CDR3 has 14 amino acids. The CDR3: CASSLDGSSYEQYF. The DNA for the CDR3 is TGCGCCAGCAGCTTGGACGGGAGCTCCTACGAGCAGTACTTC.

This clonotype was detected many times. The chain joins TRBV5-1 to TRBJ2-3; no definite D call. Trimming left V 4 bases short and J 5 bases short, with 8 bases between. Germline V gene sequence: CDR1 SGHRS, CDR2 YFSETQ. The CDR3 sequence is 12 residues long. CDR3 sequence: CASSVAGDTQYF. The CDR3, as DNA: TGCGCCAGCAGCGTAGCAGGAGATACGCAGTATTTT.

This clonotype appeared many times. The genes are TRBV7-6 and TRBJ2-1; 12 positions match TRBD2. The CDR3 covers 16 residues. Germline CDR1 SGHVS, CDR2 FNYEAQ. Germline trimming cut 1 base from V and 10 bases from J; bases unmatched to any gene: 8. CDR3 bases: TGTGCCAGCAGCTTAGATTATACTAGCGGGGGGTACGAGCAGTTCTTC. Translation gives CASSLDYTSGGYEQFF. Full variable domain (missing parts from reference TRBV7-6 and TRBJ2-1): GAGVSQSPRYKVTKRGQDVALRCDPISGHVSLYWYRQALGQGPEFLTYFNYEAQQDKSGLPNDRFSAERPEGSISTLTIQRTEQRDSAMYRCASSLDYTSGGYEQFFGPGTRLTVL.

A few counts support this clonotype. The chain employs TRBV21-1 and TRBJ2-5; the D call TRBD2 from the table was never checked on the DNA. TRBV21-1 is a known pseudogene. CDR3 size: 16 residues. Here the CDR3 DNA reads TGTGCCAGCAGCAAAGTGAAGAGGGCGTCGGCAGAGACCCAGTACTTC. Translated: CASSKVKRASAETQYF.

This clonotype was seen more than once but under ten times. The genes are TRBV6-1 and TRBJ2-4; perhaps TRBD2 as D (7 bases). This CDR3 comprises 16 residues. Trimming took 7 bases from V and 0 from J, leaving 16 bases between them. Looked up from germline, CDR1 is MNHNS and CDR2 is SASEGT. CDR3 in amino acids: CASTPRGALAKNIQYF. The DNA for the CDR3 is TGTGCCAGCACACCTCGGGGGGCCCTAGCCAAAAACATTCAGTACTTC.

The chain couples TRBV6-5 to TRBJ2-5, with TRBD1 matching 9 bases. Germline V gene data show CDR1 as MNHEY and CDR2 as SVGAGI. The CDR3 contains 14 residues. V gave up 5 bases and J gave up 10 bases; unmatched junction bases: 11. CDR3 coding DNA: TGTGCCAGCAGTCCGGGACAGGGCCCGGTTGGCCAGTACTTC. Translation: CASSPGQGPVGQYF.